This record covers a single T cell receptor (beta chain). The antigen is unknown. PCR amplification relied on 60 Vbeta primers (plus 13 Jbeta primers). TCRdb's copy holds only in-frame clones and misses some; the assay was immunoSEQ multiplex PCR. The profile shows 95,000 to 100,000 clones, roughly four fifths of them singletons. This sample was taken from a study of cytomegalovirus exposure and HLA in healthy donors. The overall study: Earlier sequencing of approximately 200 million T cells yielded fewer than 140 million unique TCR beta sequences.

Deletions cut 1 base from V and 4 bases from J, with 11 bases between. In germline, CDR1 is LNHDA, CDR2 SQIVND (reference sequence). The CDR3 length is 14 residues. Study-level points and caveats: In a later analysis, parvovirus B19, influenza, CMV and Epstein-Barr virus appeared linked to several top co-occurrence clusters. Per published reports, the classifier diagnosed cytomegalovirus status with high specificity and sensitivity. In a later analysis, a missense DCLRE1C variant was linked to TCR beta V- and J-gene trimming.

The TCR comes from a man over 45 in good health and CMV-seronegative. The sample consisted of PBMCs. The chain is built from TRBV19 and TRBJ2-7; TRBD1 might be the D (5 bases). The CDR3 region is CASSIVSGSYEQYF. As DNA, the CDR3 is TGTGCCAGTAGTATAGTCTCAGGGTCATACGAGCAGTACTTC.